Listed below are T cell receptor beta chains from one sample, sequenced in a study of shared clonotypes between healthy human individuals. Sequenced by immunoSEQ multiplex PCR; TCRdb stores in-frame clones only, minus some. The table lists hundreds of thousands of clones, 95% to 96% of them singletons. Sample: naive CD8+ T cells sorted from blood. The origin of the receptors is a woman younger than 45 in good health. CDR3s include the opening cysteine and the closing phenylalanine or tryptophan. The D gene is left open where the match is weak. Not all rows give a size; the values are once, few, many and, for expanded clones, a class.

size: -; D: TRBD1; J: TRBJ1-1; V: TRBV5-1; DNA: TGCGCCAGCAGCTTGGCACAGGGGGCATCCGGAACTGAAGCTTTCTTT; CDR3: CASSLAQGASGTEAFF
size: -; D: -; J: TRBJ2-1; V: TRBV2; DNA: TGTGCCAGCAGTGAGAGCTACAGCTCCTACAATGAGCAGTTCTTC; CDR3: CASSESYSSYNEQFF
size: -; D: -; J: TRBJ2-1; V: TRBV28; DNA: TGTGCCAGCAGGCAGGGGGGTACTGATGAGCAGTTCTTC; CDR3: CASRQGGTDEQFF
size: -; D: -; J: TRBJ1-2; V: TRBV7-8; DNA: TGTGCCACCGAGGACGGGGGGGGACCCGATGGCTACACCTTC; CDR3: CATEDGGGPDGYTF
size: -; D: -; J: TRBJ2-7; V: TRBV7-9; DNA: TGTGCCTCCCGCCCGGACAATTATCCCGAGCAGTACTTC; CDR3: CASRPDNYPEQYF
size: -; D: -; J: TRBJ2-7; V: TRBV6-5; DNA: TGTGCCAGCAGTTATGACAGCTACGAGCAGTACTTC; CDR3: CASSYDSYEQYF
size: -; D: -; J: TRBJ2-3; V: TRBV13; DNA: TGTGCCAGCAGCTCCAGCCAGGGGATGACAGATACGCAGTATTTT; CDR3: CASSSSQGMTDTQYF
size: once; D: -; J: TRBJ2-7; V: TRBV29-1; DNA: TGCAGCGTTGAAGATCGTGATGACGAGCAGTACTTC; CDR3: CSVEDRDDEQYF
size: -; D: -; J: TRBJ2-1; V: TRBV5-6; DNA: TGTGCCAGCAGCCCCTTGGGGGAATTCAATGAGCAGTTCTTC; CDR3: CASSPLGEFNEQFF
size: many; D: TRBD1; J: TRBJ1-4; V: TRBV6-5; DNA: TGTGCCAGCAGGCGCTACAGAGGGGGCAACGAAAAACTGTTTTTT; CDR3: CASRRYRGGNEKLFF
size: once; D: -; J: TRBJ1-4; V: TRBV27; DNA: TGTGCCAGCAAGGAGGGGGTACTGACTAATGAAAAACTGTTTTTT; CDR3: CASKEGVLTNEKLFF
size: few; D: TRBD1; J: TRBJ1-2; V: TRBV9; DNA: TGTGCCAGCAGCGGACAGACAGGGTCGATGTATGCTGGCTACACCTTC; CDR3: CASSGQTGSMYAGYTF
size: -; D: -; J: TRBJ1-2; V: TRBV28; DNA: TGTGCCAGCAGAACCGAACCACACGAGGGCTATGGCTACACCTTC; CDR3: CASRTEPHEGYGYTF
size: -; D: -; J: TRBJ1-3; V: TRBV27; DNA: TGTGCCAGCTCCCCTTTGAGGGGAGGAAACACCATATATTTT; CDR3: CASSPLRGGNTIYF
size: once; D: -; J: TRBJ1-1; V: TRBV10-3; DNA: TGTGCCATCAGGGAAGGGAACACTGAAGCTTTCTTT; CDR3: CAIREGNTEAFF
size: -; D: -; J: TRBJ2-7; V: TRBV11-3; DNA: TGTGCCAGCAGCTTAAAGCCACAATTACTGACCCTGGGGGCCTCCTACGAGCAGTACTTC; CDR3: CASSLKPQLLTLGASYEQYF
size: -; D: -; J: TRBJ2-4; V: TRBV7-9; DNA: TGTGCCAGCAGCTTAGCTGGAGGCAAAAACATTCAGTACTTC; CDR3: CASSLAGGKNIQYF
size: -; D: TRBD1; J: TRBJ2-3; V: TRBV11-3; DNA: TGTGCCAGCAGCCCGGGACAGTTCACAGATACGCAGTATTTT; CDR3: CASSPGQFTDTQYF
size: -; D: TRBD2; J: TRBJ2-5; V: TRBV6-4; DNA: TGTGCCAGCAGCCACCCTCAGGGACTAGCGGGAGAAGAGACCCAGTACTTC; CDR3: CASSHPQGLAGEETQYF
size: -; D: -; J: TRBJ2-3; V: TRBV27; DNA: TGTGCCAGCAGTCCCCAGACTCCTCGGGCGCAGTATTTT; CDR3: CASSPQTPRAQYF
size: -; D: -; J: TRBJ2-1; V: TRBV27; DNA: TGTGCCAGCAGTTTATCCCGCCGCCGTAATGAGCAGTTCTTC; CDR3: CASSLSRRRNEQFF
size: once; D: -; J: TRBJ1-1; V: TRBV6-5; DNA: TGTGCCAGCAGTTATGACGGGTCGGGAGGGAACACTGAAGCTTTCTTT; CDR3: CASSYDGSGGNTEAFF
size: -; D: TRBD1; J: TRBJ2-7; V: TRBV27; DNA: TGTGCCAGCGGAAGGACAGGGGGTACCTACGAGCAGTACTTC; CDR3: CASGRTGGTYEQYF
size: -; D: -; J: TRBJ2-7; V: TRBV12-5; DNA: TGTGCTAGCGCCCGGGACACCTTCGCCGAGCAGTACTTC; CDR3: CASARDTFAEQYF
size: -; D: TRBD1; J: TRBJ2-7; V: TRBV11-2; DNA: TGTGCCAGCAACTCCGGGACAGGGTCATACGAGCAGTACTTC; CDR3: CASNSGTGSYEQYF
size: -; D: -; J: TRBJ1-2; V: TRBV6-1; DNA: TGTGCCAGCAGTGAGCGGGGGGCGCGGGGCTACACCTTC; CDR3: CASSERGARGYTF
size: -; D: TRBD2; J: TRBJ2-1; V: TRBV7-9; DNA: TGTGCCAGCATCGAACTAGCGAAGTCCTACAATGAGCAGTTCTTC; CDR3: CASIELAKSYNEQFF
size: -; D: -; J: TRBJ2-7; V: TRBV10-2; DNA: TGCGCCAGCAGTGATTTTAGCGTCTACGAGCAGTACTTC; CDR3: CASSDFSVYEQYF
size: -; D: TRBD2; J: TRBJ2-7; V: TRBV11-2; DNA: TGTGCCAGCACCTACGGGGGGAGTGGCGACGAGCAGTACTTC; CDR3: CASTYGGSGDEQYF
size: -; D: -; J: TRBJ2-7; V: TRBV28; DNA: TGTGCCAGCAGTGCTACCGGCACCTCCTACGAGCAGTACTTC; CDR3: CASSATGTSYEQYF
size: -; D: TRBD1; J: TRBJ1-5; V: TRBV27; DNA: TGTGCCAGCAGTCCGGGACAGGGGAATCAGCCCCAGCATTTT; CDR3: CASSPGQGNQPQHF
size: -; D: -; J: TRBJ2-3; V: TRBV19; DNA: TGTGCCAGTAGTATGAGTCGGGAGTGGGCAGATACGCAGTATTTT; CDR3: CASSMSREWADTQYF
size: once; D: -; J: TRBJ2-7; V: TRBV23-1; DNA: TGCGCCAGCAGTCACAGCAGGTACGAGCAGTACTTC; CDR3: CASSHSRYEQYF
size: few; D: -; J: TRBJ2-1; V: TRBV6-5; DNA: TGTGCCAGCAGCCCGGGACATTACAATGAGCAGTTCTTC; CDR3: CASSPGHYNEQFF
size: -; D: TRBD2; J: TRBJ2-2; V: TRBV7-9; DNA: TGTGCCAGCAGTACTACTAGCGGGAGGGCCACGTCCGGGGAGCTGTTTTTT; CDR3: CASSTTSGRATSGELFF
size: -; D: -; J: TRBJ2-7; V: TRBV7-9; DNA: TGTGCCAGCTCCCTGGGGCAGGACTACGAGCAGTACTTC; CDR3: CASSLGQDYEQYF
size: once; D: -; J: TRBJ2-7; V: TRBV29-1; DNA: TGCAGCGCCGAAGGTGGGAGCCTCTCCTACGAGCAGTACTTC; CDR3: CSAEGGSLSYEQYF
size: once; D: -; J: TRBJ2-1; V: TRBV19; DNA: TGTGCCAGTAGTATAGATCACGGGTATGAGCAGTTCTTC; CDR3: CASSIDHGYEQFF
size: -; D: -; J: TRBJ1-1; V: TRBV5-1; DNA: TGCGCCAGCAGCTCCAGGGTCACCACTGAAGCTTTCTTT; CDR3: CASSSRVTTEAFF
size: -; D: TRBD1; J: TRBJ2-1; V: TRBV27; DNA: TGTGCCAGCACGGGACAGGCCTCCAATGAGCAGTTCTTC; CDR3: CASTGQASNEQFF
size: -; D: -; J: TRBJ2-1; V: TRBV2; DNA: TGTGCCAGCAGTTTTCTAGGGGATGAGCAGTTCTTC; CDR3: CASSFLGDEQFF
size: -; D: -; J: TRBJ1-1; V: TRBV25-1; DNA: TGTGCCAGCAGTGAATCACCGGGAGGGAACACTGAAGCTTTCTTT; CDR3: CASSESPGGNTEAFF
size: once; D: -; J: TRBJ2-7; V: TRBV6-1; DNA: TGTGCCAGCAGTGACGTTTACTCCTACGAGCAGTACTTC; CDR3: CASSDVYSYEQYF
size: -; D: -; J: TRBJ2-7; V: TRBV2; DNA: TGTGCCAGCAGTGAACGGCCCTACGAGCAGTACTTC; CDR3: CASSERPYEQYF
size: -; D: -; J: TRBJ1-3; V: TRBV20-1; DNA: TGCAGTGCTAGTGCGGACACCATATATTTT; CDR3: CSASADTIYF
size: -; D: TRBD2; J: TRBJ2-5; V: TRBV5-1; DNA: TGCGCCAGCAGCCTGCGGGGGGCGCAAGAGACCCAGTACTTC; CDR3: CASSLRGAQETQYF
size: -; D: -; J: TRBJ2-1; V: TRBV27; DNA: TGTGCCAGCAGTTTTCCAGGGGTCATCAATGAGCAGTTCTTC; CDR3: CASSFPGVINEQFF
size: -; D: -; J: TRBJ1-1; V: TRBV5-4; DNA: TGTGCCAGCAGCTCCACGACCCGGAACACTGAAGCTTTCTTT; CDR3: CASSSTTRNTEAFF
size: -; D: -; J: TRBJ2-7; V: TRBV5-1; DNA: TGCGCCAGCAGCTTGGCCAGGGGTCAGGCCTACGAGCAGTACTTC; CDR3: CASSLARGQAYEQYF
size: -; D: -; J: TRBJ2-2; V: TRBV4-1; DNA: TGCGCCAGCAGCCAACAACCAGCCGGGACTGCCCCCGGGGAGCTGTTTTTT; CDR3: CASSQQPAGTAPGELFF
size: -; D: TRBD1; J: TRBJ1-2; V: TRBV29-1; DNA: TGCAGCGTTGAAGGCGTGAGGGGGCGAAACCGGGATGGCTACACCTTC; CDR3: CSVEGVRGRNRDGYTF
size: once; D: -; J: TRBJ1-5; V: TRBV9; DNA: TGTGCCAGCAGCGTAGGGGAAGGGGTTCAGCCCCAGCATTTT; CDR3: CASSVGEGVQPQHF
size: -; D: -; J: TRBJ1-1; V: TRBV9; DNA: TGTGCCAGCAGCGCACCCGATCGGAACACTGAAGCTTTCTTT; CDR3: CASSAPDRNTEAFF
size: -; D: -; J: TRBJ2-1; V: TRBV19; DNA: TGTGCCAGTAGCCCCTTTGGGGGTTTAAGGGATGAGTTCTTC; CDR3: CASSPFGGLRDEFF
size: -; D: TRBD2; J: TRBJ2-2; V: TRBV6-6; DNA: TGTGCCAGCAGTAGACTAGCGGGAGCCGGGGAGCTGTTTTTT; CDR3: CASSRLAGAGELFF
size: -; D: -; J: TRBJ2-7; V: TRBV9; DNA: TGTGCCAGCAGCCACCGGGACGACCCCTACGAGCAGTACTTC; CDR3: CASSHRDDPYEQYF
size: -; D: TRBD2; J: TRBJ2-1; V: TRBV27; DNA: TGTGCCAGCAGTTCGGGGACTAGCGGGAGGGCCGGGTACAATGAGCAGTTCTTC; CDR3: CASSSGTSGRAGYNEQFF
size: -; D: TRBD1; J: TRBJ1-5; V: TRBV5-8; DNA: TGTGCCAGCAGCAAGACAGGGGTCAATCAGCCCCAGCATTTT; CDR3: CASSKTGVNQPQHF
size: -; D: TRBD2; J: TRBJ2-1; V: TRBV9; DNA: TGTGCCAGCAGTTTGGGACTAGCGGGAGGGCCAGGTGAGCAGTTCTTC; CDR3: CASSLGLAGGPGEQFF